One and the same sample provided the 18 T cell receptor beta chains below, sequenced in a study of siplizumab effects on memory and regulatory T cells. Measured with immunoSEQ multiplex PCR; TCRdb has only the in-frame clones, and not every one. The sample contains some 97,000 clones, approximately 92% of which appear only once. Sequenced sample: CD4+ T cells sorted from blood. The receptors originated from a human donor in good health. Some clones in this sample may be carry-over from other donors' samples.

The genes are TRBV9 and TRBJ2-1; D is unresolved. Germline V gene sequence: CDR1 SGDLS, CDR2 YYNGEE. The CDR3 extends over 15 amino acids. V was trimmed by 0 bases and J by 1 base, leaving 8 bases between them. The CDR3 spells CASSVGTVSYNEQFF. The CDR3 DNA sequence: TGTGCCAGCAGCGTAGGGACGGTTTCCTACAATGAGCAGTTCTTC.

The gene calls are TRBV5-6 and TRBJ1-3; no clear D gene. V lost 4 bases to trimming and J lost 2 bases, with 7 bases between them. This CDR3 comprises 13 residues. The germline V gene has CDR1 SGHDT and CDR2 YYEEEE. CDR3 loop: CASSGYTGNTIYF. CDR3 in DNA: TGTGCCAGCAGCGGATATACTGGAAACACCATATATTTT.

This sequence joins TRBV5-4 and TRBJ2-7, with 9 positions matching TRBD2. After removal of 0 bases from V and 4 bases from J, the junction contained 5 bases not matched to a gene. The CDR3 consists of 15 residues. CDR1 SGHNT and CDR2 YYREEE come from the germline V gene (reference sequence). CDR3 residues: CASSLAGGRGYEQYF. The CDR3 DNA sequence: TGTGCCAGCAGCTTGGCCGGCGGGAGGGGGTACGAGCAGTACTTC.

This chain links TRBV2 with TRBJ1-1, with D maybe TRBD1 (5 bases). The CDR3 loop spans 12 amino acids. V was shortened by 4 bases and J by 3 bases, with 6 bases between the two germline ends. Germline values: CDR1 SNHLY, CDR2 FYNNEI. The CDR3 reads CASSGQYTEAFF. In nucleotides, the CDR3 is TGTGCCAGCAGTGGACAGTACACTGAAGCTTTCTTT.

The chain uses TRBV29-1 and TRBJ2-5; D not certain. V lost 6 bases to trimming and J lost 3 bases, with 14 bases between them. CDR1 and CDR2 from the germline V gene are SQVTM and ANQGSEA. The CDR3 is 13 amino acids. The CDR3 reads CSVTRPGEETQYF. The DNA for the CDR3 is TGCAGCGTCACCAGGCCTGGGGAAGAGACCCAGTACTTC.

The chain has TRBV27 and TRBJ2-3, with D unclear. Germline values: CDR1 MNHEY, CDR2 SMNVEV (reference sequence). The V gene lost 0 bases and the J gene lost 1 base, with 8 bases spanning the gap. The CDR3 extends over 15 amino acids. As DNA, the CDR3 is TGTGCCAGCAGTTTATCAAGGGTCGGCACAGATACGCAGTATTTT. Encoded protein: CASSLSRVGTDTQYF.

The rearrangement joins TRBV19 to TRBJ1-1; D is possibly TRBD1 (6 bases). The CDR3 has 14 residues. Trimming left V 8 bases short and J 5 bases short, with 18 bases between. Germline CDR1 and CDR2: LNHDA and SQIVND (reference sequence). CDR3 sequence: CASETGSRSTEAFF. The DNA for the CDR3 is TGTGCCAGTGAAACAGGGTCTAGGAGTACTGAAGCTTTCTTT.

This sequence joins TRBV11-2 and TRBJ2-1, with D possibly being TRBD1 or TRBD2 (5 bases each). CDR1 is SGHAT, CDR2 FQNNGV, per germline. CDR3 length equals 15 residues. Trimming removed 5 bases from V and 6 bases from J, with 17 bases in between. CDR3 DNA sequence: TGTGCCAGCAGCCCGCCTGGGAAGAGGGGCAATGAGCAGTTCTTC. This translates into CASSPPGKRGNEQFF. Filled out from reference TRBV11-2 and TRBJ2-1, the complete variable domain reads EAGVAQSPRYKIIEKRQSVAFWCNPISGHATLYWYQQILGQGPKLLIQFQNNGVVDDSQLPKDRFSAERLKGVDSTLKIQPAKLEDSAVYLCASSPPGKRGNEQFFGPGTRLTVL.

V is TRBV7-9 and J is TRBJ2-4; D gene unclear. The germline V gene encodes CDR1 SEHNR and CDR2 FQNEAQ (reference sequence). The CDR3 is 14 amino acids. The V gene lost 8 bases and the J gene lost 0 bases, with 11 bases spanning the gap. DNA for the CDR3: TGTGCCAGCGTCTCAGACTTAGCCAAAAACATTCAGTACTTC. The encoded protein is CASVSDLAKNIQYF.

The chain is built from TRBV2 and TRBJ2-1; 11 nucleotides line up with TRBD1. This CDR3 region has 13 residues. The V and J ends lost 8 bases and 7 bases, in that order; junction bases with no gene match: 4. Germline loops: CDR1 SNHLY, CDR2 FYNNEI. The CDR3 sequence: CASSGQGVNEQFF. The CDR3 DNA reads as TGTGCCAGCTCGGGACAGGGGGTGAATGAGCAGTTCTTC.

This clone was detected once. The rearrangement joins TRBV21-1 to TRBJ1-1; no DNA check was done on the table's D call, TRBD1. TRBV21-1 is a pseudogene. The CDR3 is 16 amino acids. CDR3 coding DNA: TGTGCCAGCAGCCCTTTCGTAAGGGGCCCGATCGCTGAAGCTTTCTTT. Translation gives CASSPFVRGPIAEAFF.

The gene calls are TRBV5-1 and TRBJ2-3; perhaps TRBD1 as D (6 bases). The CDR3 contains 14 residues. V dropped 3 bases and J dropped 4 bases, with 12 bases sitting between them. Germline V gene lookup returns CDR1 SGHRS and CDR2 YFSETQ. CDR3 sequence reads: CASSWTVYSDTQYF. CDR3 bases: TGCGCCAGCAGCTGGACAGTTTATTCAGATACGCAGTATTTT.

The CDR3 sequence: CASSYTAQANTEAFF. DNA for the CDR3: TGTGCCAGCAGTTATACGGCTCAGGCGAACACTGAAGCTTTCTTT. This chain connects TRBV16 to TRBJ1-1; D is unclear. Trimming took off 6 bases at V and 1 base at J, with 15 bases between the two ends. CDR3 length: 15 residues. Looked up from germline, CDR1 is KGHSY and CDR2 is FQNENV.

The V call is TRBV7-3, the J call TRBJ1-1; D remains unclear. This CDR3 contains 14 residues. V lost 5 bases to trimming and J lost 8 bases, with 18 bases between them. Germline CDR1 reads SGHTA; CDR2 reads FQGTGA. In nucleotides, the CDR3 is TGTGCCAGCAGCCCATCCCCCAGTTATTTAGAAGCTTTCTTT. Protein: CASSPSPSYLEAFF.

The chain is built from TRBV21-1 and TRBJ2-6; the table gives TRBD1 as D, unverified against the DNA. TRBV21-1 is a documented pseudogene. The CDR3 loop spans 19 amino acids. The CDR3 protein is CASSKDVRQVPYGANVLTF. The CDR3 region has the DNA TGTGCCAGCAGCAAAGATGTGAGACAGGTCCCCTACGGGGCCAACGTCCTGACTTTC.

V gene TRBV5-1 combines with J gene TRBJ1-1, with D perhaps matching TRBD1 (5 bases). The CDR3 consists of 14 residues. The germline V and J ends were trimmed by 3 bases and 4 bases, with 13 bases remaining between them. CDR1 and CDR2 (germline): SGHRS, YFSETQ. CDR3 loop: CASSSSPGGTEAFF. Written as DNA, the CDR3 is TGCGCCAGCAGCTCCTCCCCCGGGGGCACTGAAGCTTTCTTT. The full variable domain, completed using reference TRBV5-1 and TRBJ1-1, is KAGVTQTPRYLIKTRGQQVTLSCSPISGHRSVSWYQQTPGQGLQFLFEYFSETQRNKGNFPGRFSGRQFSNSRSEMNVSTLELGDSALYLCASSSSPGGTEAFFGQGTRLTVV.

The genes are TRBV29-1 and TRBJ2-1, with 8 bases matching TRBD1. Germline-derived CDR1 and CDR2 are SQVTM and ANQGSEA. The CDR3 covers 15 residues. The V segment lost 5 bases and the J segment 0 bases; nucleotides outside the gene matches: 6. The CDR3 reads CSVKTGALSYNEQFF. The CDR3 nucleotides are TGCAGCGTTAAGACAGGGGCCCTCTCCTACAATGAGCAGTTCTTC.

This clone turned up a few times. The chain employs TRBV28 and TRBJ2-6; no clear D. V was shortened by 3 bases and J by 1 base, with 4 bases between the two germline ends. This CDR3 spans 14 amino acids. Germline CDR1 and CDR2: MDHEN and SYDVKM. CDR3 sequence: CASSFLSGANVLTF. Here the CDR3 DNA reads TGTGCCAGCAGTTTCCTATCTGGGGCCAACGTCCTGACTTTC.